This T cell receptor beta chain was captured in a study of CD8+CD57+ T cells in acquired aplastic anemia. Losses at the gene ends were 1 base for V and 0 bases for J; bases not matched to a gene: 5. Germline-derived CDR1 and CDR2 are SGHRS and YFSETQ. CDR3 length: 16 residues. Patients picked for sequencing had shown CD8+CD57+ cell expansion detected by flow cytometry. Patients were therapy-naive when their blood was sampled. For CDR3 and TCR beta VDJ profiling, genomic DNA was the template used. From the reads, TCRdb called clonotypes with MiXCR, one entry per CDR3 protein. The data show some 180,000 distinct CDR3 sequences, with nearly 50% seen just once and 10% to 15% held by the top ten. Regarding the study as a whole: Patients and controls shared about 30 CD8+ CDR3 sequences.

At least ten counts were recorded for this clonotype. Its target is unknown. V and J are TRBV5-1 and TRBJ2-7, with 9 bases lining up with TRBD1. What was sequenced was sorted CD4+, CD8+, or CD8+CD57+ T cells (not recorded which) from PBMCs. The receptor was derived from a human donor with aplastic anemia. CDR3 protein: CASSLIGTGTSYEQYF. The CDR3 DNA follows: TGCGCCAGCAGCTTGATAGGGACAGGGACCTCCTACGAGCAGTACTTC. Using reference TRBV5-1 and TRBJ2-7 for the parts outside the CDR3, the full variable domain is KAGVTQTPRYLIKTRGQQVTLSCSPISGHRSVSWYQQTPGQGLQFLFEYFSETQRNKGNFPGRFSGRQFSNSRSEMNVSTLELGDSALYLCASSLIGTGTSYEQYFGPGTRLTVT.